The TCR beta chain described here comes from a study of blood T cell repertoires in COVID-19. TCRdb's copy holds only in-frame clones and misses some; the assay was immunoSEQ multiplex PCR. The sample contains under 500,000 clones, roughly 87% of which appear only once. This clonotype was obtained from a woman under 30 with acute COVID-19. The sample taken for sequencing was PBMCs or T cells enriched from blood (not recorded which).

The CDR3: CASSLDRKGARTEAFF. CDR3 coding DNA: TGTGCCAGCAGCTTAGATCGGAAAGGGGCCCGCACTGAAGCTTTCTTT. The chain joins TRBV11-2 to TRBJ1-1; perhaps TRBD1 as D (5 bases). The CDR3 sequence is 16 residues long. V was cut by 0 bases and J by 4 bases, with 15 bases left in between. The germline gives CDR1 SGHAT, CDR2 FQNNGV.